This T cell receptor beta chain was observed in a study of cytomegalovirus exposure and HLA in healthy donors (dated by TCRdb to the late 2010s). For context, the study as a whole: In an earlier analysis of about 560 of the donors, 276 Gb of sequence data and approximately 120 million unique TCR beta sequences from approximately 180 million T cells were reported. Both class I and class II loci were covered by HLA typing, at four-digit resolution. A later genetic analysis used genome-wide SNP genotypes for about 60% of the roughly 700 donors, treating that subset as a discovery cohort. In the later analysis, no new phenotypic data were used to find candidate immune exposures; instead, reliance was placed on TCR beta sequences and their occurrence across donors. The study aimed to test whether signatures of past pathogen exposure could be identified by cataloging public T cell receptors. Besides the first cohort of 666 subjects, a separate validation cohort made up of 120 different subjects was used. A handful of DR-DQ haplotypes were handled as single units for association and clustering because linkage in the cohort was strong. All discovery cohort repertoires had been generated on a single sequencing platform. The study profiled the T cell repertoires of 500 to 800 subjects by immunosequencing and related them to cytomegalovirus serostatus. Of the 398 genotyped donors, roughly 85% fell in the genetic ancestry cluster associated with self-reported Caucasian donors. Alongside the repertoire data, information on donor age, sex, ethnicity and CMV serostatus was compiled. Typing coverage differed by locus: A, B, C, DRB1 and DQB1 were typed in about 629-630 donors, DQA1 in 500 to 550, DPA1 in around 580, and DPB1 in around 440. An early release covering about 600 HLA-typed donors comprised approximately 300 gigabases of sequencing data and roughly 85 million unique TCR sequences. To predict cytomegalovirus infection status, the study combined high-throughput TCR immunosequencing, statistical association of individual TCRs with disease status, and machine learning. A later analysis re-analyzed previously published TCR beta repertoires from roughly 600 donors and added high-resolution HLA genotyping to study TCR occurrence patterns. In an earlier analysis of several hundred of the donors, high-throughput TCR beta sequencing was used to judge whether each TCR beta V gene segment behaved as functional or pseudogenic. On average, approximately 250,000 unique TCR beta nucleotide sequences were sequenced per donor among 398 genotyped donors of the cohort, with around 19% of those sequences being non-productive.

The cohort consisted of 666 healthy bone marrow donors. All cohort members were sampled while nominally healthy, although unrecorded immune exposures were likely present. The donor tested CMV seropositive, placing the donor among the 290 or so seropositive members of the cohort. A peripheral blood sample was provided by each donor, and peripheral blood mononuclear cells were used for TCR beta sequencing. Genomic DNA was extracted from the blood cell samples with the Qiagen DNeasy Blood Extraction Kit. About this clone itself: It lacks a known antigen. No per-base quality is available; no much larger clone lies one base away.

Overall study outcomes, separate from this receptor: Immune exposure information for the cohort was limited to CMV serostatus. Some IMGT-functional V segments, including TRBV6-2 and TRBV6-3, could not be told apart with the 87-base-pair reads, so those segments were excluded. The classifier was reported to diagnose cytomegalovirus status with high specificity and sensitivity in both the original cohort and the validation cohort. According to a later analysis, most CMV-associated TCR beta chains appeared to be HLA-restricted, and the HLA associations seemed to be driven largely by CMV exposure. A later analysis found that TCR association rates varied across HLA loci, with DRB1 alleles showing the most associated TCRs and HLA-C alleles the fewest. Several of the top co-occurrence clusters appeared to be linked to parvovirus B19, influenza, CMV and Epstein-Barr virus, according to a later analysis. This cohort had only TCR beta chains sequenced, and the lack of alpha or paired-chain data limited which features could be detected. Specific HLA alleles were associated with more than 15,000 TCR beta sequences at a false discovery rate of 0.05 in a later analysis. Because counts were too low, seventeen rarely observed V segments, including chromosome 9 orphons, were excluded from the earlier analysis of 587 of the donors. Most TCR sequences were seen in very few donors, while some public TCRs were found in many individuals. In vitro tests confirmed that three of the cytomegalovirus-associated TCR beta chains recognize cytomegalovirus antigens. When HLA alleles, especially DR and DQ, strongly co-occurred, TCR associations were difficult to assign to individual alleles. A further reported finding was that TCR beta sequences accurately predicted the HLA-A and HLA-B alleles for most subjects in the first cohort. Linkage disequilibrium might explain the correlated functional status among segregating V segments, but an unknown experimental factor could not be ruled out. According to the authors, the approach could potentially be generalized to other disease states and immunological phenotypes. The sequencing pipeline was judged likely to have produced a cluster of highly shared sequence variants as a technical artifact. Roughly uniform sequencing depth across donors was assumed in presence/absence analyses, although this assumption may not hold. In a later analysis, HLA-associated TCR beta chains showed more clonal expansion and lower generation probabilities than non-associated chains that were equally common. Because some donors lacked HLA typing at each locus, the association tests relied only on the typed subset. Compared with the roughly 710-donor mean, donors in an Asian-associated ancestry cluster had fewer N-insertions in productive TCRs, according to a later genetic analysis. An association between a missense DCLRE1C variant and V-gene and J-gene trimming of TCR beta chains was found in a later genetic analysis and replicated in an independent cohort. An earlier analysis of around 540 of the donors showed that most TCR beta V segments appeared in productive rearrangements either about 90% or about 30% of the time, which broadly matched IMGT annotations. The study listed 164 TCR beta chains as associated with cytomegalovirus.

Libraries were prepared through the immunoSEQ multiplex PCR assay. For the multiplex PCR, a mixture combining 60 forward primers for TCR Vbeta segments and 13 reverse primers for TCR Jbeta segments was used. A multiplex PCR assay on genomic DNA amplified the CDR3 region of rearranged TCR beta genes. The amplified TCR beta libraries were sequenced on the Illumina HiSeq System as 87-base-pair reads. The original methods were these. In a later analysis, tens of millions of unique TCR beta chains were counted across the 500 to 850 repertoires, and roughly 10 million of these chains were shared by at least two donors. A nearest-neighbor algorithm error-corrected the raw reads and collapsed the reads into unique sequences, merging closely related sequences to remove PCR and sequencing errors. To assign V, D and J gene segments, CDR3 sequences were aligned to IMGT reference sequences. For a sequence to be retained, a match of at least six nucleotides to both a V gene segment and a J gene segment was required. Rearrangements were classified as productive when the CDR3 lacked stop codons and remained in frame with V and J, and all other rearrangements were classified as non-productive. CDR3 was defined according to IMGT convention as the region running from the second conserved V-encoded cysteine to the conserved J-encoded phenylalanine. The earlier analysis of approximately 590 of the donors excluded any sequence lacking an unambiguous match to a single V gene segment. An earlier analysis of 587 of the donors classified V segments as functional when productive rearrangements were above 56.7% and as segregating when the standard deviation between donors was above 5%. To diagnose cytomegalovirus status from the catalog of TCR beta chain sequences, a statistical classification framework was built. In a later analysis, V and J genes were assigned by comparing TCR nucleotide sequences against IMGT/GENE-DB human TR gene sequences. A later analysis assigned CDR3 sequences and most-parsimonious VDJ recombination scenarios with the TCRdist pipeline. A later analysis defined each TCR beta chain by its CDR3 amino acid sequence plus V-gene family, and excluded reads lacking a unique V-gene family. In a later analysis, 500 to 700 highly shared, low-generation-probability nucleotide sequences were removed to address suspected cross-contamination and a sequencing artifact. In a later analysis, a clonal expansion index for each public chain was calculated from normalized within-repertoire ranks of inferred template counts. In a later analysis, generation probabilities were computed with a VDJ recombination model fitted to out-of-frame rearrangements, and the resulting probabilities were checked against IGoR. Hypergeometric tests were used in a later analysis to score TCR-TCR, TCR-HLA and TCR-CMV co-occurrence, with a repertoire-size bias correction applied to the TCR pairs. In a later analysis, false discovery rates were estimated by permuting HLA or CMV assignments 20 times. In a later analysis, co-occurring TCRs were grouped using DBSCAN, and TCRdist sequence similarity was added for clustering within HLA-allele-positive subsets. Co-occurrence clustering excluded repertoires with fewer than 30,000 or more than 120,000 public chains, plus five with anomalous nucleotide sharing. Drawn from immuneACCESS, this table holds only the in-frame rearrangements with V and J called that TCRdb kept. Clones are partly lost; checked studies trace under half to an unresolved V gene and leave the rest unexplained. The V and J calls and the clone size are those of that table, but D and trimming were determined from the DNA. The sample table contains about 120,000 clones; only one count was recorded for more than 60% of them. 8% to 9% of the sample is taken by the ten largest.

The germline V gene encodes CDR1 MNHNS and CDR2 SASEGT. The CDR3 runs 18 residues from the cysteine to the phenylalanine. Only CDR3 DNA remains: 54 bases, in frame from the first base. Trimmed from V: 3 bases; trimmed from J: 8 bases; junction bases lacking a gene match: 19. Material: PBMCs. The sequence was collected from a woman aged 40 to 50 in good health and CMV-seropositive. This receptor chain uses TRBV6-1 and TRBJ2-3, and 8 junctional nucleotides match TRBD2. The sequenced DNA: TGTGCCAGCAGTGAGGCGGGGGGCACAAACAGGCCCAAGGGTACGCAGTATTTT. Translation gives CASSEAGGTNRPKGTQYF.